Presented here are 28 T cell receptor beta chains from one specimen sequenced in a study of blood T cell repertoires in COVID-19. The table came from immunoSEQ multiplex PCR; TCRdb's copy has only in-frame clones and leaves some out. The data hold about 160,000 clones, with about 74% observed a single time. What was sequenced was peripheral blood. Source of these receptors: a man aged 55 to 70 with acute or convalescent COVID-19.

This clone has more than one count but fewer than ten. The chain has TRBV10-2 and TRBJ1-2; D gene ambiguous. Trimming cost V 3 bases and J 5 bases, with 10 bases left between them. Germline CDR1 and CDR2: WSHSY and SAAADI. CDR3 length: 13 amino acids. As DNA, the CDR3 is TGCGCCAGCAGTGACCCCTCGGGGTATGGCTACACCTTC. This gives the protein CASSDPSGYGYTF.

The V and J genes are TRBV6-1 and TRBJ2-7, with unresolved D. The germline V and J ends were trimmed by 0 bases and 0 bases, with 12 bases remaining between them. Germline CDR1 reads MNHNS; CDR2 reads SASEGT. The CDR3 covers 16 residues. Here the CDR3 DNA reads TGTGCCAGCAGTGAAGCGGGCCGGTTGAGCTCCTACGAGCAGTACTTC. This encodes CASSEAGRLSSYEQYF.

This chain joins TRBV11-2 and TRBJ2-7; 7 nucleotides match TRBD1. The V and J ends lost 5 bases and 4 bases, in that order; junction bases with no gene match: 2. The germline CDR1 and CDR2 sequences are SGHAT and FQNNGV. The CDR3 is 12 amino acids. CDR3 sequence reads: CASSVRGYEQYF. For the CDR3, the DNA is TGTGCCAGCAGCGTCAGGGGGTACGAGCAGTACTTC. Full variable domain (rest looked up from reference TRBV11-2 and TRBJ2-7): EAGVAQSPRYKIIEKRQSVAFWCNPISGHATLYWYQQILGQGPKLLIQFQNNGVVDDSQLPKDRFSAERLKGVDSTLKIQPAKLEDSAVYLCASSVRGYEQYFGPGTRLTVT.

The rearrangement joins TRBV7-9 to TRBJ1-4; no definite D call. From germline, CDR1 is SEHNR and CDR2 FQNEAQ (reference sequence). The CDR3 length is 11 residues. V was trimmed by 1 base and J by 8 bases, leaving 2 bases between them. The CDR3 loop is CASSLVEKLFF. The CDR3 coding sequence is TGTGCCAGCAGCTTAGTAGAAAAACTGTTTTTT.

The gene calls are TRBV7-3 and TRBJ1-1; D is unresolved. CDR3 length: 12 amino acids. Germline CDR1 reads SGHTA; CDR2 reads FQGTGA. Trimming removed 5 bases at V and 4 bases at J, with 8 bases between. In DNA, the CDR3 is TGTGCCAGCAGCGCCTCGGGCACTGAAGCTTTCTTT. This translates into CASSASGTEAFF.

The genes are TRBV19 and TRBJ2-7; maybe TRBD1 (6 bases). V gave up 5 bases and J gave up 6 bases, with 11 bases separating them. CDR1 LNHDA and CDR2 SQIVND come from the germline V gene (reference sequence). This CDR3 contains 12 residues. CDR3 residues: CASSPTGLEQYF. Here the CDR3 DNA reads TGTGCCAGTAGTCCTACAGGGCTCGAGCAGTACTTC.

V gene TRBV5-6 combines with J gene TRBJ1-2; TRBD1 might be the D (5 bases). CDR1 and CDR2 (germline): SGHDT, YYEEEE. Trimming left V 4 bases short and J 4 bases short, with 17 bases between. The CDR3 has 15 residues. CDR3 nucleotide sequence: TGTGCCAGCAGCGGGGGGTACCCTGTTAGCTATGGCTACACCTTC. It is translated as CASSGGYPVSYGYTF.

This CDR3 is CASSEAAVPPPYEQYF. In nucleotides, the CDR3 is TGTGCCAGCAGTGAAGCAGCGGTCCCACCACCTTACGAGCAGTACTTC. This chain uses TRBV2 with TRBJ2-7, with a weak D call TRBD2 (5 bases). The CDR3 length is 16 residues. The V end lost 0 bases, the J end lost 4 bases, and 16 bases lay between the germline ends. Germline V gene lookup returns CDR1 SNHLY and CDR2 FYNNEI. The full variable domain, rest sourced from reference TRBV2 and TRBJ2-7, is EPEVTQTPSHQVTQMGQEVILRCVPISNHLYFYWYRQILGQKVEFLVSFYNNEISEKSEIFDDQFSVERPDGSNFTLKIRSTKLEDSAMYFCASSEAAVPPPYEQYFGPGTRLTVT.

The chain links TRBV11-2 to TRBJ1-1; D is unclear. From germline, CDR1 is SGHAT and CDR2 FQNNGV. The CDR3 runs 11 residues. The V gene lost 5 bases and the J gene lost 4 bases, with 5 bases spanning the gap. Here the CDR3 reads CASSQVTEAFF. CDR3 DNA: TGTGCCAGCAGCCAGGTCACTGAAGCTTTCTTT.

V and J are TRBV13 and TRBJ2-1; TRBD2 matches 11 bases. V gave up 3 bases and J gave up 7 bases; unmatched junction bases: 11. The CDR3 contains 17 residues. CDR1 PRHDT and CDR2 FYEKMQ come from the germline V gene (reference sequence). The CDR3 DNA reads as TGTGCCAGCAGCTTCAAATTGACTAGCGGGATTACTAATGAGCAGTTCTTC. Encoded protein: CASSFKLTSGITNEQFF.

The CDR3 protein is CASSLRTGGNYGYTF. DNA for the CDR3: TGCGCCAGCAGCCTTAGGACAGGGGGCAACTATGGCTACACCTTC. The chain combines TRBV4-1 with TRBJ1-2, with 11 nucleotides matching TRBD1. Germline V gene sequence: CDR1 MGHRA, CDR2 YSYEKL. V trimming: 4 bases; J trimming: 2 bases; junction bases outside the gene matches: 3. The CDR3 sequence is 15 residues long.

The chain recombines TRBV7-2 with TRBJ1-1; a possible D gene is TRBD1 (5 bases). The ends were cut back, 0 bases at V and 10 bases at J, with 9 bases in the middle. The CDR3 runs 12 residues. CDR1 SGHTA and CDR2 FQGNSA come from the germline V gene. CDR3 DNA: TGTGCCAGCAGCTTAGCATCCAGGGCAGCTTTCTTT. Translated: CASSLASRAAFF. Filled out from reference TRBV7-2 and TRBJ1-1, the complete variable domain reads GAGVSQSPSNKVTEKGKDVELRCDPISGHTALYWYRQSLGQGLEFLIYFQGNSAPDKSGLPSDRFSAERTGGSVSTLTIQRTQQEDSAVYLCASSLASRAAFFGQGTRLTVV.

This clone has a handful of counts. The chain is built from TRBV29-1 and TRBJ2-7; D might be TRBD1 (6 bases). Germline loops: CDR1 SQVTM, CDR2 ANQGSEA. The V end lost 4 bases, the J end lost 2 bases, and 6 bases lay between the germline ends. The CDR3 contains 11 residues. DNA for the CDR3: TGCAGCGTTGGGGACACCTACGAGCAGTACTTC. This gives the protein CSVGDTYEQYF.

The V and J genes are TRBV12-3 or TRBV12-4 and TRBJ2-5, with TRBD2 as a possible D gene (5 bases). This CDR3 is 13 amino acids long. V was pared by 3 bases and J by 6 bases, with 11 bases between. This CDR3 is CASSLAIAKTQYF. The CDR3 region has the DNA TGTGCCAGCAGTTTGGCCATAGCGAAGACCCAGTACTTC.

This clone was found a few times. The chain has TRBV4-1 and TRBJ1-6; D remains ambiguous. CDR1 and CDR2 from the germline V gene are MGHRA and YSYEKL. Between the trimmed V and J ends, which lost 1 base and 14 bases, there was a span of 18 bases. The CDR3 contains 15 residues. CDR3 loop: CASSQGLRVRGTLHF. CDR3 sequence (DNA): TGCGCCAGCAGCCAAGGACTTCGGGTCAGAGGTACCCTCCACTTT.

This clone was recorded a few times. The chain combines TRBV6-5 with TRBJ1-1; D ambiguous. CDR3 length: 14 amino acids. The ends were cut back, 6 bases at V and 1 base at J, with 12 bases in the middle. Germline CDR1 reads MNHEY; CDR2 reads SVGAGI. CDR3 in amino acids: CASRYTPSNTEAFF. The CDR3 DNA reads as TGTGCCAGCAGATACACTCCCTCGAACACTGAAGCTTTCTTT.

The chain couples TRBV6-5 to TRBJ1-2; 7 bases fit TRBD1. The V gene end was trimmed by 8 bases and the J gene end by 3 bases; junction bases not matched to a gene: 12. CDR3 length: 15 amino acids. Germline V gene data show CDR1 as MNHEY and CDR2 as SVGAGI. CDR3: CASRLQTGADYGYTF. Written as DNA, the CDR3 is TGTGCCAGCCGACTGCAAACAGGGGCGGACTATGGCTACACCTTC.

The chain links TRBV6-5 to TRBJ1-5; D not resolved. Trimming took off 2 bases at V and 0 bases at J, with 8 bases between the two ends. This CDR3 is 15 amino acids long. The germline V gene encodes CDR1 MNHEY and CDR2 SVGAGI. The CDR3 DNA reads TGTGCCAGCAGTTACACCGGGGATAGCAATCAGCCCCAGCATTTT. Translation: CASSYTGDSNQPQHF.

The rearrangement joins TRBV3-1 (or the pseudogene TRBV3-2) to TRBJ2-7, with D possibly matching TRBD2 (6 bases). Germline V gene sequence: CDR1 LGHDT, CDR2 YNNKEL (reference sequence). The CDR3 contains 14 residues. V was shortened by 1 base and J by 5 bases, with 12 bases between the two germline ends. CDR3 sequence reads: CASSQVGGIHEQYF. CDR3 in DNA: TGTGCCAGCAGCCAAGTTGGAGGGATCCACGAGCAGTACTTC.

The chain employs TRBV4-1 and TRBJ1-6; D unresolved. V was trimmed by 6 bases and J by 5 bases, leaving 17 bases between them. The V gene's germline CDR1 is MGHRA and CDR2 YSYEKL. This CDR3 contains 16 residues. The CDR3 spells CASRHNPRGDNSPLHF. The CDR3 region has the DNA TGCGCCAGCAGACACAACCCACGGGGAGATAATTCACCCCTCCACTTT.

The chain links TRBV2 to TRBJ2-5; 14 nucleotides agree with TRBD2. Trimming cost V 4 bases and J 7 bases; bases outside gene matches: 11. This CDR3 is 17 amino acids long. Germline CDR1 and CDR2: SNHLY and FYNNEI. The CDR3 spells CASSGTSGGPNTGTQYF. The CDR3 DNA is TGTGCCAGCAGTGGGACTAGCGGGGGGCCCAACACAGGGACCCAGTACTTC. The whole variable domain, remainder taken from reference TRBV2 and TRBJ2-5, is EPEVTQTPSHQVTQMGQEVILRCVPISNHLYFYWYRQILGQKVEFLVSFYNNEISEKSEIFDDQFSVERPDGSNFTLKIRSTKLEDSAMYFCASSGTSGGPNTGTQYFGPGTRLLVL.

The rearrangement links TRBV7-9 to TRBJ2-7; 7 nucleotides match TRBD2. The length of the CDR3 is 14 residues. V lost 7 bases, J lost 0 bases, and 6 bases stayed unmatched. Germline V gene data show CDR1 as SEHNR and CDR2 as FQNEAQ (reference sequence). CDR3 in amino acids: CASKDGTTSYEQYF. Here the CDR3 DNA reads TGTGCCAGCAAGGACGGGACTACCTCCTACGAGCAGTACTTC. Combining the CDR3 with reference TRBV7-9 and TRBJ2-7 gives the whole variable domain DTGVSQNPRHKITKRGQNVTFRCDPISEHNRLYWYRQTLGQGPEFLTYFQNEAQLEKSRLLSDRFSAERPKGSFSTLEIQRTEQGDSAMYLCASKDGTTSYEQYFGPGTRLTVT.

This clone came up once. CDR3 DNA: TGTGCCAGCAGCTTAGGACAGGGGTGGGCCGGGGAGCTGTTTTTT. Amino acid sequence: CASSLGQGWAGELFF. V is TRBV7-8 and J is TRBJ2-2; 8 bases are a match to TRBD1. CDR3 length equals 15 residues. V dropped 1 base and J dropped 6; count of bases not matched to a gene: 4. Germline CDR1 and CDR2: SGHVS and FQNEAQ.

The rearrangement joins TRBV7-3 to TRBJ2-2; D is unresolved. This CDR3 spans 14 amino acids. CDR1 is SGHTA and CDR2 is FQGTGA in the germline V gene. V lost 2 bases to trimming and J lost 1 base, with 5 bases between them. For the CDR3, the DNA is TGTGCCAGCAGCTTAGTCCGGAACACCGGGGAGCTGTTTTTT. This encodes CASSLVRNTGELFF.

The V gene is TRBV6-2 or TRBV6-3, the J gene TRBJ2-3; 8 positions match TRBD2. This CDR3 comprises 16 residues. Germline CDR1 reads MNHEY; CDR2 reads SVGEGT. V gave up 4 bases and J gave up 6 bases; unmatched junction bases: 12. CDR3 amino acids: CASSLAGLYPLDTQYF. The CDR3, as DNA: TGTGCCAGCAGTTTAGCGGGGCTCTACCCCTTGGATACGCAGTATTTT.

The V call is TRBV4-1, the J call TRBJ1-4; D is perhaps TRBD1 (5 bases). Deletions cut 2 bases from V and 13 bases from J, with 17 bases between. Germline-derived CDR1 and CDR2 are MGHRA and YSYEKL. The CDR3 has 14 amino acids. The CDR3 loop reads CASSQSLWGVRLFF. CDR3 sequence (DNA): TGCGCCAGCAGCCAAAGCCTCTGGGGCGTAAGACTGTTTTTT.

This sequence joins TRBV6-2 or TRBV6-3 and TRBJ2-7; TRBD2 matches 7 bases. Germline CDR1 MNHEY, CDR2 SVGEGT. V lost 4 bases, J lost 7 bases, and 10 bases stayed unmatched. CDR3 length: 14 amino acids. The CDR3, as DNA: TGTGCCAGCAGTTCCATACTAGCGAAAGAAGAGCAGTACTTC. Residues: CASSSILAKEEQYF.

This clone has only one observation. The genes are TRBV10-3 and TRBJ1-1; D is undetermined. This CDR3 contains 12 residues. The V and J ends lost 5 bases and 5 bases respectively, with 9 bases between them. Germline values: CDR1 ENHRY, CDR2 SYGVKD. The CDR3 DNA follows: TGTGCCATCAGTCCAGAGGGAACTGAAGCTTTCTTT. It codes for CAISPEGTEAFF.